These 5 T cell receptor beta chains share one sample of origin, sequenced in a study of cytomegalovirus exposure and HLA in healthy donors. Vbeta (60) and Jbeta (13) primers were used in the PCR. The table came from immunoSEQ multiplex PCR; TCRdb's copy has only in-frame clones and leaves some out. This sample carries about 150,000 clones, roughly three quarters of them seen once, and the ten largest clones take approximately 1.5%. The specimen was PBMCs. The receptors shown here come from a woman in her 40s in good health and CMV-seronegative.

The V gene is TRBV7-8, the J gene TRBJ1-5; TRBD1 might be the D (6 bases). The CDR3 runs to 16 residues. The V and J ends lost 0 bases and 6 bases respectively, with 15 bases between them. Germline CDR1 reads SGHVS; CDR2 reads FQNEAQ. This chain's CDR3 is CASSLAAQGFFQPQHF. CDR3 bases: TGTGCCAGCAGCTTAGCTGCGCAGGGGTTTTTTCAGCCCCAGCATTTT.

J is TRBJ1-2 and V is TRBV28; a weak D match, TRBD1 (5 bases). The CDR3 sequence is 14 residues long. The V end lost 6 bases, the J end lost 2 bases, and 13 bases lay between the germline ends. Germline-derived CDR1 and CDR2 are MDHEN and SYDVKM. The CDR3: CASSRGGANYGYTF. In DNA, the CDR3 is TGTGCCAGCAGCCGGGGAGGGGCCAACTATGGCTACACCTTC.

The chain employs TRBV19 and TRBJ1-6, with D possibly TRBD1 on 5 matching bases. This CDR3 spans 14 amino acids. V was cut by 6 bases and J by 10 bases, with 16 bases left in between. CDR1 is LNHDA and CDR2 is SQIVND in the germline V gene (reference sequence). The CDR3 reads CASRIRDLGSPLHF. As DNA, the CDR3 is TGTGCCAGTAGAATCCGGGACTTAGGATCACCCCTCCACTTT. Combining the CDR3 with reference TRBV19 and TRBJ1-6 gives the whole variable domain DGGITQSPKYLFRKEGQNVTLSCEQNLNHDAMYWYRQDPGQGLRLIYYSQIVNDFQKGDIAEGYSVSREKKESFPLTVTSAQKNPTAFYLCASRIRDLGSPLHFGNGTRLTVT.

The J gene is TRBJ1-4, the V gene TRBV5-5; no clear D. This CDR3 comprises 14 residues. CDR1 and CDR2 from the germline V gene are SGHKS and YYEKEE (reference sequence). V dropped 9 bases and J dropped 3 bases, with 15 bases sitting between them. The CDR3 coding sequence is TGTGCCACCGGTCCCACAGTAGCTAATGAAAAACTGTTTTTT. Its protein is CATGPTVANEKLFF.

This chain connects TRBV4-1 to TRBJ1-1, with 9 bases aligning to TRBD1. The J segment lost 4 bases and the V segment lost 4 bases, leaving 7 bases of the junction unmatched. This CDR3 spans 15 amino acids. Germline loops: CDR1 MGHRA, CDR2 YSYEKL. CDR3 loop: CASSLEQGAGTEAFF. CDR3 bases: TGCGCCAGCAGCCTCGAACAGGGGGCCGGCACTGAAGCTTTCTTT.